This TCR beta chain emerged from a study of T cells in Graves' hyperthyroidism and ophthalmopathy. More than 9.5 ml fresh peripheral blood yielded the PBMCs. Germline V lookup: CDR1 MNHEY, CDR2 SMNVEV (reference sequence). Trimming removed 8 bases at V and 3 bases at J, with 24 bases between. The CDR3 sequence is 17 residues long. Amplified regions were TCR beta CDR3 sequences from RNA transcripts. TCR CDR3 regions were first amplified by RT-PCR with HTBI primers. TCRdb reprocessed the multiplex PCR reads via MiXCR and lists one record per CDR3 protein. Of a few hundred thousand distinct CDR3 sequences in the sample, 15% are singletons; the top ten hold about 30%. Study outcomes and limitations: In validation, the model predicted ophthalmopathy. These predictions came a median roughly 6 months before onset.

This clonotype was seen ten or more times. Its target is unknown. Sequenced material: blood. This chain uses TRBV27 with TRBJ2-3; TRBD2 might be the D (6 bases). This clonotype was obtained from a woman aged 45 to 65 with Graves' hyperthyroidism that later progressed to Graves' ophthalmopathy. For the CDR3, the DNA is TGTGCCAGCGGAGGGGTGACCCACACCCCGTTTACAGATACGCAGTATTTT. Translation gives CASGGVTHTPFTDTQYF.